This TCR beta chain appears in the sequencing data of a study of neoadjuvant nivolumab and ipilimumab in lung cancer (dated by TCRdb to 2019 to 2021). Broadly, across the study: Intravenous nivolumab was dosed at 3 mg/kg on days 1, 15 and 29, and in the combination arm ipilimumab 1 mg/kg was added on day 1 only. The primary trial endpoint was the major pathologic response (MPR) rate in the intention-to-treat population in each study arm. Of the approximately 46 patients with operable NSCLC treated in the trial, approximately 23 were randomized to nivolumab monotherapy and around 20 to nivolumab plus ipilimumab. TCR repertoires were compared between pretherapy (baseline) peripheral blood and tumors resected at surgery after neoadjuvant immune checkpoint blockade. Matched pretherapy and resected tumor pairs were analyzed from seven patients, of whom four had been treated with nivolumab and three with nivolumab plus ipilimumab. Broader findings and caveats from the paper: No significant correlation was found between TCR clonality and pathologic tumor regression, and only one major-pathologic-response sample was available for the clonality analysis. A small number of samples underwent TCR sequencing. Compared with tumor-adjacent uninvolved lung, resected tumors had greater TCR richness and clonality, and increases showed up in more of the dual-therapy-treated tumors. Richness in tumors resected after neoadjuvant therapy showed a positive correlation with pretherapy blood TCR richness (Spearman R = 0.82). From pretherapy to surgery, tumor T-cell richness and clonality increased in three of three dual-therapy tumors but in only two of four nivolumab-treated tumors.

Notes on this clone: This clone's antigen is unknown. Qualities for individual bases were not recorded, and no much larger clone is one base off.

This specimen's time point label, per the study, means: at surgical resection after neoadjuvant nivolumab +/- ipilimumab. Samples came from the phase 2 randomized NEOSTAR trial, which tested neoadjuvant nivolumab or nivolumab plus ipilimumab followed by surgery in operable NSCLC. The method was the immunoSEQ multiplex PCR assay. The authors' analysis ran thus. Richness and clonality were used to summarize the repertoires, and clones that significantly expanded or contracted between pre- and post-therapy samples were identified. In TCRdb, the immuneACCESS table is reduced to in-frame sequences with V and J assigned. These tables do not hold every clone; where another copy was compared, an unresolved V gene accounts for under half, and the others remain unexplained. Clone size and V and J calls were adopted from that table, with D and trimming inferred from the DNA. Recorded for this sample are about 3,100 clones; around 88% of them occurred a single time. The ten largest clones represent about 2% of the sample.

CDR1 and CDR2, looked up from the germline V gene, are SNHLY and FYNNEI. The CDR3 contains 12 residues, cysteine and phenylalanine counted. Only CDR3 DNA is held: 36 bases, read in frame from base 1. Trimming at the junction amounts to 6 bases on V and 4 bases on J, and the germline ends lie 10 bases apart. Recombination linked TRBV2 to TRBJ2-7; the D gene cannot be resolved reliably. The sequence was collected from an adult with non-small cell lung cancer. The sequencing used tumor tissue, collected after neoadjuvant nivolumab, alone or with ipilimumab, at or shortly before surgery. The sequence in DNA is TGTGCCAGCAGGACCGACCATTACGAGCAGTACTTC. Protein translation: CASRTDHYEQYF.